This TCR beta chain originates from a study of control samples from healthy donors and cancer patients. There are 17 residues in the CDR3. Germline V gene lookup returns CDR1 LGHNA and CDR2 YNFKEQ. V shed 0 bases and J 4 bases; nucleotides not matched to a gene: 10. The table came from immunoSEQ multiplex PCR; TCRdb's copy has only in-frame clones and leaves some out. The table lists around 82,000 clones, roughly 86% of them singletons. The sample comprised blood. This chain links TRBV4-2 with TRBJ2-7, with 9 nucleotides matching TRBD2. This receptor was taken from a man aged 50 to 59 in good health. CDR3 protein: CASSQDLRGRALYEQYF. In DNA form, the CDR3 reads TGTGCCAGCAGCCAAGATTTGCGCGGGAGGGCCTTATACGAGCAGTACTTC.